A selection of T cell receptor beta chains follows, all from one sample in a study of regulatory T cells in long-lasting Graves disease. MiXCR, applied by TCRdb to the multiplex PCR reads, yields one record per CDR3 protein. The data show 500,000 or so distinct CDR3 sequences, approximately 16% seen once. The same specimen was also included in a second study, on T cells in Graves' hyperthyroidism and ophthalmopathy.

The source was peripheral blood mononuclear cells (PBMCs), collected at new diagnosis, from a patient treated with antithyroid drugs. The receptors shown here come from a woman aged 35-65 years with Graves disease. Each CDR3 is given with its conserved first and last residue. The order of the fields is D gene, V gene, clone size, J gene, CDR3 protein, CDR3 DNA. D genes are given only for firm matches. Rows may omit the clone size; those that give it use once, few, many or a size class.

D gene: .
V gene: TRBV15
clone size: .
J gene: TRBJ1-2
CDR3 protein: CATSRDTLGYTF
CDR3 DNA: TGTGCCACCAGCAGAGACACCCTGGGCTACACCTTC

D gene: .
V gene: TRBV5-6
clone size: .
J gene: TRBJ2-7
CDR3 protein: CASSPWDGPYEQYF
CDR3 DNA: TGTGCCAGCAGCCCATGGGACGGACCCTACGAGCAGTACTTC

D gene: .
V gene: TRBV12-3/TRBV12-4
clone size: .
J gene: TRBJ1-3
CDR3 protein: CASSLGQVGNTIYF
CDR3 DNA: TGTGCCAGCAGTTTAGGGCAGGTCGGGAACACCATATATTTT

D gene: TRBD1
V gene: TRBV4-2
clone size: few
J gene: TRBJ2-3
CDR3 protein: CASSQQGASDTQYF
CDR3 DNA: TGTGCCAGCAGCCAACAGGGGGCGTCAGATACGCAGTATTTT

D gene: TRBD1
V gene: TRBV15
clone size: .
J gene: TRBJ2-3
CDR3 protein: CATSGGQSQARAQYF
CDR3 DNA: TGTGCCACCAGCGGGGGACAGTCGCAGGCAAGAGCGCAGTATTTT

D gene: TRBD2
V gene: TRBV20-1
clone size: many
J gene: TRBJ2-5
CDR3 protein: CSATSGGAQETQYF
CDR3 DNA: TGCAGTGCAACTAGCGGGGGGGCGCAAGAGACCCAGTACTTC

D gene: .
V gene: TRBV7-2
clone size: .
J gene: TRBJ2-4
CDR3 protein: CASSLSQAKNIQYF
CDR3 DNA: TGTGCCAGCAGCTTAAGCCAAGCCAAAAACATTCAGTACTTC

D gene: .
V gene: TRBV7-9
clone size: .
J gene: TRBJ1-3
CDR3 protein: CASSGVGVGNTIYF
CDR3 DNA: TGTGCCAGCAGCGGCGTGGGGGTTGGAAACACCATATATTTT

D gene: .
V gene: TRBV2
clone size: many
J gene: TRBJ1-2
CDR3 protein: CASERGAADGYTF
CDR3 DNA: TGTGCCAGCGAACGGGGGGCAGCTGATGGCTACACCTTC

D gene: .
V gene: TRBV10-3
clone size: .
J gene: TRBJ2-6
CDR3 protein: CAILGGTGLSGANVLTF
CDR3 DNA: TGTGCCATCTTGGGAGGGACAGGACTTTCTGGGGCCAACGTCCTGACTTTC

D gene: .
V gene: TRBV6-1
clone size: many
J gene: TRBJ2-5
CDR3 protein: CASSGRLGETQYF
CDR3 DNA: TGTGCCAGCAGTGGTAGGCTGGGGGAGACCCAGTACTTC

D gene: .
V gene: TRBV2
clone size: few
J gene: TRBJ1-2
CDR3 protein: CASSRFGAPAADYTF
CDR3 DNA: TGCGCCAGCAGCCGGTTCGGGGCCCCGGCGGCGGACTACACCTTC

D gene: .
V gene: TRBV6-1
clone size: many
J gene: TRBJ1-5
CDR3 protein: CASSASYQPQHF
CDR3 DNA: TGTGCCAGCAGTGCGAGCTATCAGCCCCAGCATTTT

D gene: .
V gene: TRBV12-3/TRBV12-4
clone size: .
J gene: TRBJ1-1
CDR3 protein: CGSSLARVVEAFF
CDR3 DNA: TGTGGCAGCAGCTTAGCGCGGGTGGTTGAAGCTTTCTTT

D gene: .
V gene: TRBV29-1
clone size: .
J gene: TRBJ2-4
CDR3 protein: CSVWLDIQYF
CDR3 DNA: TGCAGCGTTTGGCTCGACATTCAGTACTTC

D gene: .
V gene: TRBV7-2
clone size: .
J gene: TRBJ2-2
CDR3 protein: CASSSWDAGELFF
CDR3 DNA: TGTGCCAGCAGCTCTTGGGACGCCGGGGAGCTGTTTTTT

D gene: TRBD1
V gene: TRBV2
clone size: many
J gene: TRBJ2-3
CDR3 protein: CASSATGGSTDTQYF
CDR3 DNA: TGTGCCAGCAGTGCCACAGGGGGCAGCACAGATACGCAGTATTTT

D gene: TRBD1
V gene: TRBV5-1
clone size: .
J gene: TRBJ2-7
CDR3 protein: CASSPTDPGQAYEQYF
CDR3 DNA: TGTGCCAGCAGCCCTACGGACCCAGGACAGGCTTACGAGCAGTACTTC

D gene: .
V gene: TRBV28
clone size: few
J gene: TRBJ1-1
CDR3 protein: CASSEQGGRTLTGAFF
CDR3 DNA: TGTGCCAGCAGCGAACAAGGTGGTCGGACGTTGACTGGAGCTTTCTTT

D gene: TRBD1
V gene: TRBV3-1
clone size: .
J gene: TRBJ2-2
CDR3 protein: CASSQAGQVVTGELFF
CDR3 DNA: TGTGCCAGCAGCCAAGCGGGACAGGTCGTCACCGGGGAGCTGTTTTTT

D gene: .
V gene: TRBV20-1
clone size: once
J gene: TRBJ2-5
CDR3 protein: CSARRRQETQYF
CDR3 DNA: TGCAGTGCTAGACGTAGGCAAGAGACCCAGTACTTC

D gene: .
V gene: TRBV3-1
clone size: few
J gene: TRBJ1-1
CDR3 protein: CASSPLSGGFSTEAFF
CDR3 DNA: TGTGCCAGCAGCCCCCTGAGTGGGGGATTCAGCACTGAAGCTTTCTTT

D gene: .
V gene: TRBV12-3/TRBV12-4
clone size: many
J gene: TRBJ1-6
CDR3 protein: CASSLRGGSYNSPLHF
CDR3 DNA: TGTGCCAGCAGTTTAAGGGGGGGTTCCTATAATTCACCCCTCCACTTT

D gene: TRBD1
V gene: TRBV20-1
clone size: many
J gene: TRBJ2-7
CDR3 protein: CSARDGTGDGEQYF
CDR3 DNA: TGCAGTGCTAGAGACGGGACAGGGGACGGCGAGCAGTACTTC